This T cell receptor beta chain came from a study of blood T cell repertoires in COVID-19. As for the study in general: The United States, Italy and Spain were the sources of the acute and convalescent COVID-19 samples. PBMCs, B-cell-depleted T cells, or T cells provided the cDNA or gDNA that made up the material.

In the original processing: Amplification from reference gene primers served as the basis for estimated nucleated cell counts. The protocol was immunoSEQ multiplex PCR, while the TCRdb copy is restricted to in-frame clones and leaves out a portion. V, J and clone size derive from that table, while D and trimming were established from the DNA sequence. The sample contains about 97,000 clones, approximately 90% of which appear only once. This clone was counted once. Germline V gene sequence: CDR1 SNHLY, CDR2 FYNNEI. Trimming shortened V by 10 bases and J by 6 bases, and 22 bases separated the two germline ends. This CDR3 has 14 amino acids.

This sequence joins TRBV2 and TRBJ2-7, with D tentatively TRBD2 (7 bases). This clonotype was sampled from a man aged 50 to 60 with acute or convalescent COVID-19. Material for sequencing was peripheral blood. CDR3 amino acids: CAIQTSRGGGEQYF. The CDR3 DNA sequence: TGTGCCATCCAAACATCAAGGGGAGGGGGCGAGCAGTACTTC.